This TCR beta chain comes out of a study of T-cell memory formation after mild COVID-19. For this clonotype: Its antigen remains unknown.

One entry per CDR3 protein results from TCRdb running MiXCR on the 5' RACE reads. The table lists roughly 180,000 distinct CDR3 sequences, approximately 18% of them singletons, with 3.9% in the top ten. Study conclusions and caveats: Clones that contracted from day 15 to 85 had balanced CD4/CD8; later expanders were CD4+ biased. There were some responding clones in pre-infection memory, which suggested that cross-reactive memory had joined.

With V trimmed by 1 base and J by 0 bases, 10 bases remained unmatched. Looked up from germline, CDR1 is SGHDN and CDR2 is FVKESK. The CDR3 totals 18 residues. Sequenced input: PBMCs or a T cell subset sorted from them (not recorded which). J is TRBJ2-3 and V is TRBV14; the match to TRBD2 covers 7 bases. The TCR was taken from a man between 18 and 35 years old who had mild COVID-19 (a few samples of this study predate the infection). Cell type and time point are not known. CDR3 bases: TGTGCCAGCAGCCAAGGGCGACGAGCGGGGATGAGCACAGATACGCAGTATTTT. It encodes CASSQGRRAGMSTDTQYF.